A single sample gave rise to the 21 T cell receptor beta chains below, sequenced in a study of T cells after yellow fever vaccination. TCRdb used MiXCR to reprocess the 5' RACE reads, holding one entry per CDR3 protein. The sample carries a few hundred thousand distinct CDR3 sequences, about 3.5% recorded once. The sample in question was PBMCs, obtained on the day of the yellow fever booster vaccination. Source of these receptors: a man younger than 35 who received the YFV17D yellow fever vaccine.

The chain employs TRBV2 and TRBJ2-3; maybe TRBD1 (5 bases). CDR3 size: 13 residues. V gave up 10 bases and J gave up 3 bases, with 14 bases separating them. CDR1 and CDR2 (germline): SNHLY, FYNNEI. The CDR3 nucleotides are TGTGCCATCATAGGGGCAGGGACAGATACGCAGTATTTT. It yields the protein CAIIGAGTDTQYF.

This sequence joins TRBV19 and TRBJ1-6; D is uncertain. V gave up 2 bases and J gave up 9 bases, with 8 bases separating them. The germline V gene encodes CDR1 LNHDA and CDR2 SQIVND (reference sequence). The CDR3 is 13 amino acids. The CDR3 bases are TGTGCCAGTAGTATAAGGGATCTTTCACCCCTCCACTTT. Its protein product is CASSIRDLSPLHF.

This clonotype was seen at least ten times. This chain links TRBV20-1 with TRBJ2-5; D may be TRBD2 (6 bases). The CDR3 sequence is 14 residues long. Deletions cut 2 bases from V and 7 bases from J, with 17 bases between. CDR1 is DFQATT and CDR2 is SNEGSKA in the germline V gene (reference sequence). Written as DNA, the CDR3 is TGCAGTGCTAGACCTCACGGGGGTGAGGTGACCCAGTACTTC. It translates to CSARPHGGEVTQYF.

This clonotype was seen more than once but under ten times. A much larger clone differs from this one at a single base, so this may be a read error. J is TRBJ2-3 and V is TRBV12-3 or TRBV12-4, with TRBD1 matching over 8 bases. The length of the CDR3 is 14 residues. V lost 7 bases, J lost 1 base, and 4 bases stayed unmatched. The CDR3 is CASIRGQGTDTQYF. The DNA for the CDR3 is TGTGCCAGCATCCGGGGACAGGGCACAGATACGCAGTATTTT.

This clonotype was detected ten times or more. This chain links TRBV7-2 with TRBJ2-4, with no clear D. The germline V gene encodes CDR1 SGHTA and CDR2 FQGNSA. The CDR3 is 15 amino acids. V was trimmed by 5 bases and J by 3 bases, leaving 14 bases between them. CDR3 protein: CASSPLQLNKNIQYF. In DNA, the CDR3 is TGTGCCAGCAGCCCGTTACAGCTTAACAAAAACATTCAGTACTTC.

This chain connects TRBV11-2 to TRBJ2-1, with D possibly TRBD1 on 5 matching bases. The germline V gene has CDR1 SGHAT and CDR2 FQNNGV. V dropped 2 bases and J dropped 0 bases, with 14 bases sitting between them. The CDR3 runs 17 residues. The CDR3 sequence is CASSLPPLRGSYNEQFF. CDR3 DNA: TGTGCCAGCAGCTTACCGCCCTTAAGGGGCTCCTACAATGAGCAGTTCTTC.

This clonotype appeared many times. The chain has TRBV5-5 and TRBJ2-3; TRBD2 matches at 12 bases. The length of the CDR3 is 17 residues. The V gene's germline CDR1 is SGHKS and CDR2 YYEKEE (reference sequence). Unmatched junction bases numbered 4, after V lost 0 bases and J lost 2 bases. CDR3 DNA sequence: TGTGCCAGCAGCTTGGAACTAGCGGGGGGATTCACAGATACGCAGTATTTT. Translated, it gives CASSLELAGGFTDTQYF.

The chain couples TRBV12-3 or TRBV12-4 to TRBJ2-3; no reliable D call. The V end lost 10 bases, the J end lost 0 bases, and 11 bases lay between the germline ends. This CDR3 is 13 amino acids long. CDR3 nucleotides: TGTGCCACCACCCCAGTGAGCACAGATACGCAGTATTTT. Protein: CATTPVSTDTQYF.

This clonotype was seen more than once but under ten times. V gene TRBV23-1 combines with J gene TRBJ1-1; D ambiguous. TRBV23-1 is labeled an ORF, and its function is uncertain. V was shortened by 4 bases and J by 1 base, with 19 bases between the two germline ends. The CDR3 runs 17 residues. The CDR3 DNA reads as TGCGCCAGCAGTCTGGATACTCCTTTGGGTAGGAACACTGAAGCTTTCTTT. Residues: CASSLDTPLGRNTEAFF.

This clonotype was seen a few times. The CDR3 DNA reads as TGTGCCAGTCAGGCTTACACTGAAGCTTTCTTT. Its translation: CASQAYTEAFF. The rearrangement uses TRBV19 and TRBJ1-1; D is unresolved. CDR3 length: 11 amino acids. V dropped 8 bases and J dropped 3 bases, with 7 bases sitting between them. Per germline, CDR1 LNHDA and CDR2 SQIVND (reference sequence).

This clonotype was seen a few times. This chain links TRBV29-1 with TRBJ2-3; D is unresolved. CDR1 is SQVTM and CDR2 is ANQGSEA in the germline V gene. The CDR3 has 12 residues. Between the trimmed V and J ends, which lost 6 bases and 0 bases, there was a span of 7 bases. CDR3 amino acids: CSVAVSTDTQYF. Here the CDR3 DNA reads TGCAGCGTGGCCGTGAGCACAGATACGCAGTATTTT.

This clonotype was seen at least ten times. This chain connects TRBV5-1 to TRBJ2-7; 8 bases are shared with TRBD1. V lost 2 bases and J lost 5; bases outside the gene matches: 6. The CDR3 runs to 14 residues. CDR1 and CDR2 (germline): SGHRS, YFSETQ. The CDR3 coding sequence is TGCGCCAGCAGCTTCGGGCAGGGGGCACACGAGCAGTACTTC. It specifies CASSFGQGAHEQYF. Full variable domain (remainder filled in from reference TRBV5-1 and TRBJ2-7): KAGVTQTPRYLIKTRGQQVTLSCSPISGHRSVSWYQQTPGQGLQFLFEYFSETQRNKGNFPGRFSGRQFSNSRSEMNVSTLELGDSALYLCASSFGQGAHEQYFGPGTRLTVT.

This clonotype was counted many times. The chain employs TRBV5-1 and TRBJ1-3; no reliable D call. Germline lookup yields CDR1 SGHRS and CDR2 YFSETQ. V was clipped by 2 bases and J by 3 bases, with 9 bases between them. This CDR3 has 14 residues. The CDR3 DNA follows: TGCGCCAGCAGCTTACAGCAAAATGGAAACACCATATATTTT. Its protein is CASSLQQNGNTIYF.

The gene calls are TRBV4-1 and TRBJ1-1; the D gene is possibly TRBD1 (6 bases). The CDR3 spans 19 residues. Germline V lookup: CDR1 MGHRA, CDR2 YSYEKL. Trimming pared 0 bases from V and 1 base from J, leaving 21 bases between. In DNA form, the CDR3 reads TGCGCCAGCAGCCAAGAAAGGGGGGAACCCCGACATCAGAACACTGAAGCTTTCTTT. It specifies CASSQERGEPRHQNTEAFF.

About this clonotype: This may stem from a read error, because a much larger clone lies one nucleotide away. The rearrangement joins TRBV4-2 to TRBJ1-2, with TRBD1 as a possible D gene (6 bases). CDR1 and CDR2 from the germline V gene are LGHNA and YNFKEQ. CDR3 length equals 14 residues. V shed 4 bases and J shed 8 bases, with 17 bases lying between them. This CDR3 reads CASSLESRGLGYTF. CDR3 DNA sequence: TGTGCCAGCAGCCTAGAGAGCAGGGGTCTCGGCTACACCTTC.

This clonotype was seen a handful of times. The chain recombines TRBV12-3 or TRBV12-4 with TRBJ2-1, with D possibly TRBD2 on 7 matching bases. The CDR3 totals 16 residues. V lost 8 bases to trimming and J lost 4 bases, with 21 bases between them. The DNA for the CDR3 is TGTGCCAGCGATACAATGGGGGGGGCTGGTTACAATGAGCAGTTCTTC. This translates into CASDTMGGAGYNEQFF.

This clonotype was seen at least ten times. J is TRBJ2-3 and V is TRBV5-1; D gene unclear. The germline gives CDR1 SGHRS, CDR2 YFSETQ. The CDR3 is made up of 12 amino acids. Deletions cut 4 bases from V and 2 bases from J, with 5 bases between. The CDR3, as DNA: TGCGCCAGCAGCCCGAACACAGATACGCAGTATTTT. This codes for CASSPNTDTQYF.

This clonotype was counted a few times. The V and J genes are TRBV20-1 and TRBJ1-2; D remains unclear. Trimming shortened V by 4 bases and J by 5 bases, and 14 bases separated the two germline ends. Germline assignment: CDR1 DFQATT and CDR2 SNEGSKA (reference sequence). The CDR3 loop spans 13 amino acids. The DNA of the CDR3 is TGCAGTGCTACTCCAGATGGGTATTATGGCTACACCTTC. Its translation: CSATPDGYYGYTF.

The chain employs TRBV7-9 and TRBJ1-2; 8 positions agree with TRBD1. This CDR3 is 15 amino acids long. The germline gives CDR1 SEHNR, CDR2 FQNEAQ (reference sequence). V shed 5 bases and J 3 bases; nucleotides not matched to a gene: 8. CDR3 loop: CASSRGTGGDYGYTF. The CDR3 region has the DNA TGTGCCAGCAGCCGCGGGACAGGAGGTGACTATGGCTACACCTTC.

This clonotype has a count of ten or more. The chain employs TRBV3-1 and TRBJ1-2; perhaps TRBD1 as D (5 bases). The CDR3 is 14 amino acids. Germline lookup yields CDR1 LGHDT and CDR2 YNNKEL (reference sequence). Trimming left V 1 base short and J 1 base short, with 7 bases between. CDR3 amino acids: CASSQGGSNYGYTF. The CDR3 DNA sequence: TGTGCCAGCAGCCAAGGGGGCAGTAACTATGGCTACACCTTC.

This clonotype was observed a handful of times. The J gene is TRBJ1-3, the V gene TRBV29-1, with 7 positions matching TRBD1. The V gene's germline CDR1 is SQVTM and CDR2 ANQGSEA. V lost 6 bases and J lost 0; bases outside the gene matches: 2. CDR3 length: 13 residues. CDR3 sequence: CSVRDSSGNTIYF. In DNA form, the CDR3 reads TGCAGCGTACGGGACAGCTCTGGAAACACCATATATTTT.